This T cell receptor (beta chain) was profiled in a study of resident and recirculating memory T cells in vitiligo. The overall study: Epidermis came from shave biopsies of lesional and nonlesional sites, plus PBMCs. The samples were homogenized without cell sorting before genomic DNA extraction.

Method: immunoSEQ multiplex PCR; TCRdb's copy keeps in-frame clones and lacks some. The data show 75,000 to 95,000 clones, 90% to 95% seen once. Study results and limitations: Different lesions suggested infiltration by different T cell clones.

A note on this clone: Antigen: not known.

Confetti depigmentation, marking active vitiligo, was absent in these patients. The clonotype was recovered from a male donor with vitiligo. The material sequenced was blood.

The CDR3 sequence is CASSSLGRGQETQYF. CDR3 bases: TGTGCCAGCAGCTCTCTGGGTAGGGGCCAAGAGACCCAGTACTTC. J is TRBJ2-5 and V is TRBV5-6, with a weak D call TRBD1 (5 bases). The V end lost 3 bases, the J end lost 1 base, and 13 bases lay between the germline ends. CDR3 length: 15 residues. The V gene's germline CDR1 is SGHDT and CDR2 YYEEEE. The whole variable domain, remainder taken from reference TRBV5-6 and TRBJ2-5, is DAGVTQSPTHLIKTRGQQVTLRCSPKSGHDTVSWYQQALGQGPQFIFQYYEEEERQRGNFPDRFSGHQFPNYSSELNVNALLLGDSALYLCASSSLGRGQETQYFGPGTRLLVL.